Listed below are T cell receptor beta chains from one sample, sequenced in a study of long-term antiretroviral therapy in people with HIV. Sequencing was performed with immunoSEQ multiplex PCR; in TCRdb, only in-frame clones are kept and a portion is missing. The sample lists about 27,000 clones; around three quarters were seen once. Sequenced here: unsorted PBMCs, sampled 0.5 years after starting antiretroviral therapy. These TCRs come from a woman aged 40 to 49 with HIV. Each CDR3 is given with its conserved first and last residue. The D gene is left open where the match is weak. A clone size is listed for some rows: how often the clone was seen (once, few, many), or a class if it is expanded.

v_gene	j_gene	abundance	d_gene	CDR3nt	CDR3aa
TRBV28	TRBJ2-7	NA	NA	TGTGCCAGCTCCAGGGGAGGGGGGTCTCGGCAGTACTTC	CASSRGGGSRQYF
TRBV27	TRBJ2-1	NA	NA	TGTGCCAGCAAACAAACCGGGGGGCCATACAATGAGCAGTTCTTC	CASKQTGGPYNEQFF
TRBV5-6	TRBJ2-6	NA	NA	TGTGCCAGCAGGGAAGGGGGGGATACCAACGTCCTGACTTTC	CASREGGDTNVLTF
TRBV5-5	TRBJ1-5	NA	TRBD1	TGTGCCAGCAGGTTGACAGGGTATAGCAATCAGCCCCAGCATTTT	CASRLTGYSNQPQHF
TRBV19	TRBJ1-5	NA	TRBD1	TGTGCCAGCGACAGGGGGCCCTTTGATCAGCCCCAGCATTTT	CASDRGPFDQPQHF
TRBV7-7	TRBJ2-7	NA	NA	TGTGCCAGCAGTCCCCAGGGGGGATACGAGCAGTACTTC	CASSPQGGYEQYF
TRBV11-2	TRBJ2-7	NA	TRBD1	TGTGCCAGCAGCTACAGGGACAGGGTTTACGAGCAGTACTTC	CASSYRDRVYEQYF
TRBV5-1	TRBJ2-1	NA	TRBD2	TGCGCCAGCAGCTTCCAGGGACTAGCCACGGACAATGAGCAGTTCTTC	CASSFQGLATDNEQFF
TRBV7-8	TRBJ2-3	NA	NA	TGTGCCAGCAGCTCCTTTGGCGGCTCAGATACGCAGTATTTT	CASSSFGGSDTQYF
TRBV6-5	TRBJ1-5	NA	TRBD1	TGTGCCAGCAGCCGGGACAGCTCCCCCAATCAGCCCCAGCATTTT	CASSRDSSPNQPQHF
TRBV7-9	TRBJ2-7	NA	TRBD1	TGTGCCAGCAGGGAAGCAGGGGGCTACGAGCAGTACTTC	CASREAGGYEQYF
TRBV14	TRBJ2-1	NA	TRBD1	TGTGCCAGCAGCCAAGAACAGACAGGGTGGAATGAGCAGTTCTTC	CASSQEQTGWNEQFF
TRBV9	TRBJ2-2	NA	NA	TGTGCCAGCAGCTACTTCGGCGACACCGGGGAGCTGTTTTTT	CASSYFGDTGELFF
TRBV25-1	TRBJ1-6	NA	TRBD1	TGTGCCAGCAGTGAATCTGGGACAGGTAGATCACCCCTCCACTTT	CASSESGTGRSPLHF
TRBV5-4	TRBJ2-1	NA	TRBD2	TGTGCCAGCAGCTTCCCCCTAGCGGAGCTCTACAATGAGCAGTTCTTC	CASSFPLAELYNEQFF
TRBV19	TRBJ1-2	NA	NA	TGTGCCAGTAGTTTCCGAGACAGCCTCTATGGCTACACCTTC	CASSFRDSLYGYTF
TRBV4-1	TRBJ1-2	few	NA	TGCGCCAGCAGCCAACTATCGGGGGGGAATAATGGCTACACCTTC	CASSQLSGGNNGYTF
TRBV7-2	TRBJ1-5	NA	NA	TGTGCCAGCAGCTCCGCGGGTAATCAGCCCCAGCATTTT	CASSSAGNQPQHF
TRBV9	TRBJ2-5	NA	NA	TGTGCCAGCAGCGTAGACAATCCGGGGGCCGGGGAGACCCAGTACTTC	CASSVDNPGAGETQYF